Presented here are 27 T cell receptor beta chains from one specimen sequenced in a study of blood T cell repertoires in COVID-19. Sequenced by immunoSEQ multiplex PCR; TCRdb stores in-frame clones only, minus some. The sample gives 160,000 or so clones, 85% to 95% of which show up once; 2% is in the top ten. Sequenced sample: peripheral blood. Receptor source: a woman aged 55-69 years with COVID-19, enrolled during active disease.

The chain recombines TRBV15 with TRBJ1-1; no reliable D call. V shed 5 bases and J shed 3 bases, with 10 bases lying between them. Germline CDR1 is LNHNV and CDR2 is YYDKDF (reference sequence). This CDR3 has 13 amino acids. The chain's CDR3 is CATSPGWDTEAFF. The CDR3 DNA reads as TGTGCCACCAGCCCCGGGTGGGACACTGAAGCTTTCTTT.

This rearrangement joins TRBV19 to TRBJ1-2, with 10 bases matching TRBD1. Per germline, CDR1 LNHDA and CDR2 SQIVND (reference sequence). The CDR3 is made up of 18 amino acids. V shed 5 bases, J shed 2 bases, and the junction held 14 bases outside the gene matches. The CDR3: CASSGGQGPLSLNYGYTF. The CDR3 DNA reads as TGTGCCAGTAGTGGGGGACAGGGGCCTTTATCCCTGAACTATGGCTACACCTTC.

This chain connects TRBV7-2 to TRBJ2-1; D may be TRBD1 (7 bases). CDR1 and CDR2 from the germline V gene are SGHTA and FQGNSA. The CDR3 consists of 16 residues. The V end was cut by 5 bases, the J end by 5 bases, with 19 bases between. The CDR3 is CASSPARRGTDNEQFF. CDR3 sequence (DNA): TGTGCCAGCAGCCCGGCTCGGAGGGGGACAGACAATGAGCAGTTCTTC.

The V and J genes are TRBV30 and TRBJ2-2; D unresolved. Germline CDR1 and CDR2: GTSNPN and SVGIG (reference sequence). V was cut by 4 bases and J by 3 bases, with 6 bases left in between. The CDR3 contains 12 residues. CDR3 in amino acids: CAWTVHTGELFF. The CDR3 nucleotides read TGTGCCTGGACGGTCCACACCGGGGAGCTGTTTTTT.

The chain combines TRBV18 with TRBJ1-1; 8 bases map to TRBD1. The CDR3 has 15 residues. The germline CDR1 and CDR2 sequences are KGHSH and LQKENI. J was trimmed by 3 bases and V by 4 bases; bases with no gene match: 7. Written as DNA, the CDR3 is TGTGCCAGCTCACAGACAGGGGAGGGGTACACTGAAGCTTTCTTT. It encodes CASSQTGEGYTEAFF. Complete variable domain (other parts from reference TRBV18 and TRBJ1-1): NAGVMQNPRHLVRRRGQEARLRCSPMKGHSHVYWYRQLPEEGLKFMVYLQKENIIDESGMPKERFSAEFPKEGPSILRIQQVVRGDSAAYFCASSQTGEGYTEAFFGQGTRLTVV.

The DNA of the CDR3 is TGTGCCAGCAGAAGTCGAGCAGGGGGCAATCAGCCCCAGCATTTT. This codes for CASRSRAGGNQPQHF. The V and J genes are TRBV2 and TRBJ1-5, with TRBD1 as a possible D gene (6 bases). The germline V gene encodes CDR1 SNHLY and CDR2 FYNNEI. CDR3 length: 15 amino acids. V lost 6 bases and J 2 bases, leaving 14 bases between the germline ends.

The chain uses TRBV7-2 and TRBJ2-3; a possible D gene is TRBD2 (5 bases). The germline V gene encodes CDR1 SGHTA and CDR2 FQGNSA. V dropped 4 bases and J dropped 2 bases, with 16 bases sitting between them. CDR3 size: 16 residues. The DNA of the CDR3 is TGTGCCAGCAGCTCCCTGGGTGGGGAGACCACAGATACGCAGTATTTT. Translated, it gives CASSSLGGETTDTQYF.

This chain joins TRBV9 and TRBJ1-3, with D maybe TRBD1 (6 bases). Germline V lookup: CDR1 SGDLS, CDR2 YYNGEE. V lost 1 base and J 0 bases, leaving 14 bases between the germline ends. CDR3 size: 17 residues. Here the CDR3 DNA reads TGTGCCAGCAGCGTACTCCCAGGGGAATTCTCTGGAAACACCATATATTTT. Residues: CASSVLPGEFSGNTIYF.

The table lists this clone with a few counts. The rearrangement links TRBV29-1 to TRBJ2-7; D is unresolved. V was cut by 5 bases and J by 4 bases, with 12 bases left in between. The CDR3 totals 12 residues. CDR1 is SQVTM and CDR2 is ANQGSEA in the germline V gene. CDR3 in DNA: TGCAGCGTTCAGGAATCGAATTACGAGCAGTACTTC. This sequence encodes CSVQESNYEQYF.

The chain couples TRBV19 to TRBJ1-5; 9 bases fit TRBD1. Per germline, CDR1 LNHDA and CDR2 SQIVND (reference sequence). V was clipped by 3 bases and J by 4 bases; unmatched bases: 7. The CDR3 covers 16 residues. The CDR3 DNA sequence: TGTGCCAGTAGTATCTGGGCAGGGACAGGGAATCAGCCCCAGCATTTT. Protein: CASSIWAGTGNQPQHF.

This sequence joins TRBV18 and TRBJ1-1; weak D call: TRBD1 (5 bases). This CDR3 is built from 15 residues. V lost 3 bases to trimming and J lost 4 bases, with 15 bases between them. Germline CDR1 and CDR2: KGHSH and LQKENI. CDR3 sequence: CASSPTGPSGTEAFF. The CDR3 DNA is TGTGCCAGCTCACCGACGGGGCCTAGCGGCACTGAAGCTTTCTTT.

J is TRBJ2-5 and V is TRBV6-5; TRBD1 matches at 9 bases. V lost 6 bases and J lost 5; bases outside the gene matches: 10. CDR1 is MNHEY and CDR2 is SVGAGI in the germline V gene. CDR3 length: 15 residues. CDR3 protein: CASRYTGGEEETQYF. CDR3 sequence (DNA): TGTGCCAGCAGATACACAGGGGGCGAGGAGGAGACCCAGTACTTC.

The chain couples TRBV20-1 to TRBJ2-7; 7 bases are a match to TRBD1. This CDR3 is built from 13 residues. CDR1 is DFQATT, CDR2 SNEGSKA, per germline (reference sequence). Losses at the gene ends were 3 bases for V and 3 bases for J; bases not matched to a gene: 5. The CDR3 region is CSASHRGYYEQYF. The CDR3 bases are TGCAGTGCTAGTCACAGGGGCTACTACGAGCAGTACTTC.

The chain links TRBV5-1 to TRBJ1-1, with TRBD1 as a possible D gene (5 bases). Per the germline V gene, CDR1 is SGHRS and CDR2 is YFSETQ. Trimming removed 0 bases at V and 4 bases at J, with 16 bases between. The CDR3 sequence is 16 residues long. CDR3 sequence (DNA): TGCGCCAGCAGCTTGGTGCTTTGGCGGGGGGGCACTGAAGCTTTCTTT. Translated: CASSLVLWRGGTEAFF.

The rearrangement links TRBV19 to TRBJ1-2; 8 nucleotides line up with TRBD1. With V trimmed by 4 bases and J by 2 bases, 3 bases remained unmatched. Looked up from germline, CDR1 is LNHDA and CDR2 is SQIVND (reference sequence). The CDR3 loop spans 14 amino acids. The CDR3 region has the DNA TGTGCCAGTAGTAACGGACAGGGAAACTATGGCTACACCTTC. This gives the protein CASSNGQGNYGYTF.

The chain carries TRBV27 and TRBJ1-1, with a weak D call TRBD1 (5 bases). V lost 5 bases and J 5 bases, leaving 30 bases between the germline ends. The CDR3 sequence is 19 residues long. Germline V lookup: CDR1 MNHEY, CDR2 SMNVEV (reference sequence). The CDR3 coding sequence is TGTGCCAGCAGTCTCACCTACCCTCAGGGTTCCCTTGGGAAAACTGAAGCTTTCTTT. Translated: CASSLTYPQGSLGKTEAFF.

V is TRBV19 and J is TRBJ1-3; 8 bases agree with TRBD1. Germline CDR1 and CDR2: LNHDA and SQIVND (reference sequence). This CDR3 spans 14 amino acids. V lost 6 bases, J lost 4 bases, and 5 bases stayed unmatched. The CDR3 DNA sequence: TGTGCCAGTAGGGACAGGGCAAACGGAAACACCATATATTTT. Its protein product is CASRDRANGNTIYF.

With regard to this clone: The sample contains more than one DNA sequence encoding this CDR3. This rearrangement joins TRBV19 to TRBJ2-7; 8 bases are a match to TRBD1. The CDR3 extends over 14 amino acids. Trimming at V came to 3 bases and at J to 2 bases, leaving 3 bases not matched to a gene. Germline-derived CDR1 and CDR2 are LNHDA and SQIVND (reference sequence). The CDR3 here is CASSIGTGAYEQYF. For the CDR3, the DNA is TGTGCCAGTAGTATCGGGACAGGAGCCTACGAGCAGTACTTC.

V gene TRBV9 combines with J gene TRBJ2-3; 9 bases are a match to TRBD2. The CDR3 extends over 17 amino acids. Unmatched junction bases numbered 6, after V lost 0 bases and J lost 1 base. Germline-derived CDR1 and CDR2 are SGDLS and YYNGEE. The DNA of the CDR3 is TGTGCCAGCAGCGTAGGGGCTAGCGGGGTCGGCACAGATACGCAGTATTTT. Its translation: CASSVGASGVGTDTQYF.

The rearrangement joins TRBV6-5 to TRBJ1-2; possible D gene TRBD1, 6 bases. Per germline, CDR1 MNHEY and CDR2 SVGAGI. The CDR3 contains 15 residues. The V gene lost 5 bases and the J gene lost 8 bases, with 21 bases spanning the gap. CDR3 sequence: CASSPVAGELVGYTF. The CDR3 DNA reads TGTGCCAGCAGTCCTGTAGCAGGGGAACTGGTGGGCTACACCTTC.

The chain combines TRBV6-2 or TRBV6-3 with TRBJ1-1; D is perhaps TRBD1 (6 bases). Per germline, CDR1 MNHEY and CDR2 SVGEGT. V lost 0 bases, J lost 6 bases, and 14 bases lay in between. This CDR3 is built from 15 residues. The CDR3 loop is CASSYSRTALAEAFF. The CDR3 bases are TGTGCCAGCAGTTACTCGAGGACAGCGCTCGCTGAAGCTTTCTTT.

The genes are TRBV3-1 (or the pseudogene TRBV3-2) and TRBJ2-2; possibly TRBD1 for D (5 bases). This CDR3 has 15 residues. The V and J ends lost 2 bases and 1 base respectively, with 8 bases between them. In germline, CDR1 is LGHDT, CDR2 YNNKEL (reference sequence). For the CDR3, the DNA is TGTGCCAGCAGCCAAAAAGGGGTGAACACCGGGGAGCTGTTTTTT. Amino acid sequence: CASSQKGVNTGELFF.

The V gene is TRBV6-5, the J gene TRBJ2-2; D is undetermined. The CDR3 extends over 14 amino acids. Germline V gives CDR1 MNHEY, CDR2 SVGAGI. Trimming shortened V by 3 bases and J by 2 bases, and 7 bases separated the two germline ends. CDR3 residues: CASSYQANTGELFF. As DNA, the CDR3 is TGTGCCAGCAGTTATCAAGCCAACACCGGGGAGCTGTTTTTT.

The gene calls are TRBV3-1 (or the pseudogene TRBV3-2) and TRBJ1-3, with TRBD1 identical over 9 bases. The CDR3 covers 16 residues. The V gene end was trimmed by 4 bases and the J gene end by 0 bases; junction bases not matched to a gene: 4. The germline gives CDR1 LGHDT, CDR2 YNNKEL (reference sequence). The CDR3, as DNA: TGTGCCAGCAGCCCGGGGACAGGGTCCTCTGGAAACACCATATATTTT. Protein sequence: CASSPGTGSSGNTIYF.

This sequence joins TRBV11-1 and TRBJ2-1; maybe TRBD1 (6 bases). Germline CDR1 reads SGHAT; CDR2 reads FQDESV (reference sequence). With 1 base removed from V and 5 bases from J, the gap between germline ends came to 9 bases. This CDR3 region has 14 residues. The CDR3 sequence is CASSLEAGDNEQFF. CDR3 sequence (DNA): TGTGCCAGCAGCTTAGAAGCAGGGGACAATGAGCAGTTCTTC.

The rearrangement links TRBV6-5 to TRBJ1-1, with TRBD1 matching 8 bases. J was trimmed by 3 bases and V by 6 bases; bases with no gene match: 9. CDR3 length: 15 residues. Germline V gene sequence: CDR1 MNHEY, CDR2 SVGAGI. The CDR3 coding sequence is TGTGCCAGCAGACCTTGGACAGGGCGGTACACTGAAGCTTTCTTT. This translates into CASRPWTGRYTEAFF.

The chain couples TRBV7-2 to TRBJ1-3; 7 nucleotides line up with TRBD1. With 0 bases clipped from V and 2 bases from J, the junction kept 1 base outside the gene matches. The CDR3 sequence is 15 residues long. Germline CDR1 and CDR2: SGHTA and FQGNSA. CDR3 nucleotides: TGTGCCAGCAGCTTAGCGGGGACAGCTGGAAACACCATATATTTT. Its protein product is CASSLAGTAGNTIYF.